The next 7 T cell receptor beta chains were all read from a single sample in a study of regulatory T cells in long-lasting Graves disease. Time point defined: newly diagnosed GD, antithyroid drugs for less than 3 months. Scientists built the TCR library using RNA that was extracted from PBMCs. Building the TCR beta libraries relied on iRepertoire HTBI primers, and CDR3 regions underwent Arm-PCR. TCRdb ran MiXCR on the multiplex PCR reads and lists one entry per CDR3 protein. The table has about 620,000 distinct CDR3 sequences, approximately 15% seen once. This sample was shared with a second study, whose subject was T cells in Graves' hyperthyroidism and ophthalmopathy.

The source was peripheral blood mononuclear cells (PBMCs), collected at new diagnosis, from a patient treated with antithyroid drugs. All receptors come from a woman younger than 45 with Graves disease.

The chain uses TRBV19 and TRBJ2-3; D gene ambiguous. Trimming cost V 3 bases and J 6 bases, with 10 bases left between them. This CDR3 contains 13 residues. CDR1 is LNHDA and CDR2 is SQIVND in the germline V gene (reference sequence). CDR3 nucleotides: TGTGCCAGTAGTATTGGACCCGCCGATACGCAGTATTTT. This encodes CASSIGPADTQYF.

This clonotype was found many times. V gene TRBV20-1 combines with J gene TRBJ2-1; 8 bases align to TRBD2. This CDR3 comprises 19 residues. After removal of 3 bases from V and 4 bases from J, the junction contained 20 bases not matched to a gene. CDR1 is DFQATT and CDR2 is SNEGSKA in the germline V gene (reference sequence). CDR3: CSASATGWGGSGDYNEQFF. The CDR3 DNA follows: TGCAGTGCTAGCGCGACCGGTTGGGGAGGTAGCGGGGATTACAATGAGCAGTTCTTC.

The chain has TRBV3-1 and TRBJ2-3, with 13 nucleotides matching TRBD2. CDR1 is LGHDT and CDR2 is YNNKEL in the germline V gene (reference sequence). Trimming at V came to 4 bases and at J to 1 base, leaving 8 bases not matched to a gene. The CDR3 extends over 18 amino acids. Written as DNA, the CDR3 is TGTGCCAGCAGCCCCAAGGGGACTAGCGGGATTGGCACAGATACGCAGTATTTT. Its translation: CASSPKGTSGIGTDTQYF.

Regarding this clonotype: This sequence may be a read error, since a much larger clone differs from it by one base. The chain is built from TRBV28 and TRBJ2-1; 14 bases align to TRBD2. The CDR3 runs 17 residues. V shed 7 bases and J 6 bases; nucleotides not matched to a gene: 11. Germline assignment: CDR1 MDHEN and CDR2 SYDVKM. The CDR3 sequence: CASNPPGTSGSCNEQFF. The CDR3 DNA is TGTGCCAGCAATCCTCCGGGGACTAGCGGGAGCTGCAATGAGCAGTTCTTC.

This clonotype was seen at least ten times. The V gene is TRBV7-2, the J gene TRBJ1-1; D is possibly TRBD1 (6 bases). The CDR3 is 15 amino acids. Germline V CDR1 and CDR2: SGHTA, FQGNSA. The V and J ends lost 8 bases and 8 bases respectively, with 24 bases between them. The CDR3 DNA is TGTGCCAGCGGAAGGGGGAAAACAGGGACACCCGAAGCTTTCTTT. Protein sequence: CASGRGKTGTPEAFF.

There are many counts of this clonotype. The chain carries TRBV7-9 and TRBJ2-1; the D call may be TRBD1 or TRBD2 (5 bases each). Trimming pared 3 bases from V and 9 bases from J, leaving 9 bases between. The CDR3 contains 12 residues. Germline V gene lookup returns CDR1 SEHNR and CDR2 FQNEAQ (reference sequence). CDR3 residues: CASSFGASEQFF. The CDR3 nucleotides are TGTGCCAGCAGCTTCGGGGCGAGTGAGCAGTTCTTC.

The rearrangement joins TRBV29-1 to TRBJ2-5; 7 bases line up with TRBD2. J gave up 3 bases and V 7 bases, and 8 bases lay outside the gene matches. The germline CDR1 and CDR2 sequences are SQVTM and ANQGSEA. The CDR3 totals 13 residues. This CDR3 reads CSAGGGSEETQYF. As DNA, the CDR3 is TGCAGCGCCGGAGGCGGGAGCGAAGAGACCCAGTACTTC.